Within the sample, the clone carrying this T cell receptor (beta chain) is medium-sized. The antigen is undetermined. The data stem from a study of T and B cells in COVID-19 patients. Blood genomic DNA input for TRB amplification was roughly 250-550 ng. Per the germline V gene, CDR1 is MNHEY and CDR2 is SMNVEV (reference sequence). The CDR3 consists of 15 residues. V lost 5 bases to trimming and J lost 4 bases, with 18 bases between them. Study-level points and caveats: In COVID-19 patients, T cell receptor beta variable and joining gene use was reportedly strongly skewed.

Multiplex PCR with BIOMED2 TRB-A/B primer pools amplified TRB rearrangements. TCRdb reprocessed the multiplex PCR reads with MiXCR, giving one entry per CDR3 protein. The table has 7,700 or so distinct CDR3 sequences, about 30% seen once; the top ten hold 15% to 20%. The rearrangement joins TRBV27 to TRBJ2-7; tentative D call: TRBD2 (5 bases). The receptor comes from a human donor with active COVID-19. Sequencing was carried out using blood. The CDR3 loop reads CASSPLPTGDYEQYV. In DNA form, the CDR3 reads TGTGCCAGCAGTCCCCTACCGACCGGGGATTACGAGCAGTACGTC.